One and the same sample provided the 22 T cell receptor beta chains below, sequenced in a study of T cells in Graves' hyperthyroidism and ophthalmopathy. TCR beta CDR3 regions were amplified from RNA transcripts. Primed by the HTBI set, a first-round RT-PCR was run on the TCR CDR3. TCRdb itself ran the multiplex PCR reads through MiXCR, one entry per CDR3 protein. Of 400,000 or so distinct CDR3 sequences listed, 13% to 15% are singletons. Sequenced sample: blood. Receptors originate from a woman between 55 and 75 years old with Graves' ophthalmopathy.

This clonotype was found many times. This sequence joins TRBV25-1 and TRBJ2-5, with TRBD2 as a possible D gene (5 bases). The CDR3 contains 13 residues. Germline-derived CDR1 and CDR2 are MGHDK and SYGVNS. Between the trimmed V and J ends, which lost 4 bases and 5 bases, there was a span of 11 bases. Here the CDR3 reads CASSVTRGETQYF. The CDR3 DNA reads TGTGCCAGCAGTGTTACTAGAGGGGAGACCCAGTACTTC.

This clonotype was seen ten or more times. This chain joins TRBV12-3 or TRBV12-4 and TRBJ2-3; 7 bases match TRBD1. The CDR3 runs to 14 residues. With V trimmed by 2 bases and J by 6 bases, 5 bases remained unmatched. CDR3 sequence reads: CASSLRGPPDTQYF. In DNA form, the CDR3 reads TGTGCCAGCAGTTTAAGGGGGCCGCCGGATACGCAGTATTTT.

The chain combines TRBV28 with TRBJ2-7, with 9 bases identical to TRBD1. V trimming: 4 bases; J trimming: 6 bases; junction bases outside the gene matches: 4. The CDR3 sequence is 13 residues long. CDR1 and CDR2 (germline): MDHEN, SYDVKM. The CDR3 DNA reads TGTGCCAGCAGTTATTTGACAGGGGGCGAGCAGTACTTC. It translates to CASSYLTGGEQYF.

The chain is built from TRBV6-1 and TRBJ2-3; 8 nucleotides agree with TRBD2. Trimming removed 6 bases from V and 3 bases from J; junction bases left unmatched: 5. This CDR3 is 14 amino acids long. Germline V CDR1 and CDR2: MNHNS, SASEGT. DNA of the CDR3: TGTGCCAGCAGAAGACTAGCGAGGACAGATACGCAGTATTTT. Translation gives CASRRLARTDTQYF.

The V and J genes are TRBV6-1 and TRBJ1-6; possible D gene TRBD1, 5 bases. CDR3 length: 16 residues. V was shortened by 0 bases and J by 7 bases, with 13 bases between the two germline ends. In germline, CDR1 is MNHNS, CDR2 SASEGT. DNA of the CDR3: TGTGCCAGCAGTGAAGCGTCAGTTCAGGGAAATTCACCCCTCCACTTT. The encoded protein is CASSEASVQGNSPLHF.

The sample holds many counts of this clonotype. The chain carries TRBV2 and TRBJ2-6, with a weak D call TRBD1 (6 bases). This CDR3 region has 12 residues. V was pared by 10 bases and J by 2 bases, with 6 bases between. CDR1 SNHLY and CDR2 FYNNEI come from the germline V gene. In DNA, the CDR3 is TGTGCCACAGGGGCTGGGGCCAACGTCCTGACTTTC. It is translated as CATGAGANVLTF.

This clonotype has ten or more counts. This chain uses TRBV11-2 with TRBJ1-2; 9 bases agree with TRBD1. Germline CDR1 reads SGHAT; CDR2 reads FQNNGV. With 5 bases clipped from V and 7 bases from J, the junction kept 5 bases outside the gene matches. The CDR3 length is 13 residues. CDR3 nucleotides: TGTGCCAGCAGCCTACAGGGGGCGAGTGGCTACACCTTC. This gives the protein CASSLQGASGYTF.

This clonotype was seen a few times. CDR3 sequence reads: CASAQYNEQFF. CDR3 in DNA: TGTGCCAGTGCACAGTACAATGAGCAGTTCTTC. The V gene is TRBV2, the J gene TRBJ2-1; no clear D. V was pared by 9 bases and J by 4 bases, with 7 bases between. CDR3 length: 11 amino acids. In germline, CDR1 is SNHLY, CDR2 FYNNEI.

This clonotype was observed many times. The chain carries TRBV2 and TRBJ2-7, with a possible D match to TRBD1 (6 bases). Germline CDR1 and CDR2: SNHLY and FYNNEI. This CDR3 is built from 12 residues. V lost 5 bases and J lost 5, with 10 bases in between. The CDR3 region has the DNA TGTGCCAGCAGTCCTACAGGGAACGAGCAGTACTTC. Encoded protein: CASSPTGNEQYF.

This clonotype occurred many times. V is TRBV3-1 and J is TRBJ1-5; D unclear. This CDR3 has 14 amino acids. The V gene lost 1 base and the J gene lost 7 bases, with 11 bases spanning the gap. CDR1 is LGHDT, CDR2 YNNKEL, per germline (reference sequence). CDR3 DNA: TGTGCCAGCAGCCAAGGCGGGCCCGGGCAGCCCCAGCATTTT. Amino acid sequence: CASSQGGPGQPQHF.

This clonotype was detected ten times or more. The chain links TRBV24-1 to TRBJ2-2, with D perhaps TRBD2 (5 bases). The V gene lost 0 bases and the J gene lost 1 base, with 8 bases spanning the gap. The CDR3 spans 16 residues. Germline assignment: CDR1 KGHDR and CDR2 SFDVKD. In DNA, the CDR3 is TGTGCCACCAGTGATTTGGAGGGCCGGAACACCGGGGAGCTGTTTTTT. It yields the protein CATSDLEGRNTGELFF.

The chain employs TRBV11-2 and TRBJ1-2; 7 nucleotides align to TRBD1. The V gene end was trimmed by 3 bases and the J gene end by 4 bases; junction bases not matched to a gene: 8. Germline loops: CDR1 SGHAT, CDR2 FQNNGV. The CDR3 is 15 residues long. CDR3 nucleotide sequence: TGTGCCAGCAGCTTCGCGACAGGGACTATCTATGGCTACACCTTC. It encodes CASSFATGTIYGYTF.

This clonotype was detected many times. The V gene is TRBV7-9, the J gene TRBJ1-4, with TRBD1 matching 10 bases. The trim removed 2 bases at V and 5 bases at J, leaving 5 bases unmatched. This CDR3 spans 16 amino acids. Per the germline V gene, CDR1 is SEHNR and CDR2 is FQNEAQ (reference sequence). This CDR3 is CASSLTPGQGNEKLFF. The CDR3 region has the DNA TGTGCCAGCAGCTTAACTCCGGGACAGGGGAATGAAAAACTGTTTTTT.

This clonotype was seen a handful of times. The rearrangement links TRBV4-2 to TRBJ2-7; tentatively, D is TRBD2 (6 bases). This CDR3 has 15 residues. CDR1 is LGHNA, CDR2 YNFKEQ, per germline. The germline V and J ends were trimmed by 0 bases and 6 bases, with 15 bases remaining between them. The CDR3 is CASSQDHGLASEQYF. Here the CDR3 DNA reads TGTGCCAGCAGCCAAGATCACGGGCTAGCGAGCGAGCAGTACTTC.

This clonotype was recorded a few times. The chain combines TRBV18 with TRBJ1-4, with D unresolved. Germline values: CDR1 KGHSH, CDR2 LQKENI. V was shortened by 5 bases and J by 12 bases, with 19 bases between the two germline ends. The CDR3 covers 14 residues. The CDR3 DNA sequence: TGTGCCAGCTCATCCAGGAGCCCCCCCTCGGAACTGTTTTTT. It yields the protein CASSSRSPPSELFF.

The gene calls are TRBV19 and TRBJ2-3; the match to TRBD1 covers 7 bases. Trimming cost V 5 bases and J 3 bases; bases outside gene matches: 8. CDR3 length: 15 amino acids. CDR1 is LNHDA and CDR2 is SQIVND in the germline V gene (reference sequence). In nucleotides, the CDR3 is TGTGCCAGTAGTGAAGGGACAGAAAGAACAGATACGCAGTATTTT. Translated: CASSEGTERTDTQYF.

The V and J genes are TRBV29-1 and TRBJ2-5; 14 nucleotides align to TRBD2. Trimming removed 2 bases from V and 5 bases from J; junction bases left unmatched: 10. The CDR3 totals 17 residues. Germline CDR1 and CDR2: SQVTM and ANQGSEA. This chain's CDR3 is CSVEFRGLAGGPETQYF. In DNA, the CDR3 is TGCAGCGTTGAATTTCGTGGACTAGCGGGAGGTCCCGAGACCCAGTACTTC.

This clonotype was recorded at least ten times. The CDR3 loop is CASSLRAQDNEQFF. The DNA for the CDR3 is TGTGCCAGCAGCTTAAGGGCACAAGACAATGAGCAGTTCTTC. The genes are TRBV7-3 and TRBJ2-1; D gene unclear. The V end lost 1 base, the J end lost 5 bases, and 9 bases lay between the germline ends. The length of the CDR3 is 14 residues. Germline assignment: CDR1 SGHTA and CDR2 FQGTGA.

This clonotype was seen only a few times. This chain connects TRBV28 to TRBJ1-5; D gene unclear. Trimming took 2 bases from V and 2 from J, leaving 7 bases between them. This CDR3 contains 14 residues. Germline V gene data show CDR1 as MDHEN and CDR2 as SYDVKM. CDR3: CASSLGWGNQPQHF. The CDR3 region has the DNA TGTGCCAGCAGTTTAGGATGGGGCAATCAGCCCCAGCATTTT.

This clonotype was counted ten times or more. The rearrangement joins TRBV7-8 to TRBJ2-3, with 7 nucleotides matching TRBD2. This CDR3 has 14 amino acids. J was trimmed by 3 bases and V by 1 base; bases with no gene match: 1. CDR1 is SGHVS and CDR2 is FQNEAQ in the germline V gene. CDR3 DNA sequence: TGTGCCAGCAGCTTAGGCGGGAGAACAGATACGCAGTATTTT. This sequence encodes CASSLGGRTDTQYF.

This clonotype was picked up a small number of times. This chain links TRBV19 with TRBJ1-5; a weak D match, TRBD1 (5 bases). In germline, CDR1 is LNHDA, CDR2 SQIVND (reference sequence). V was shortened by 4 bases and J by 4 bases, with 14 bases between the two germline ends. The CDR3 covers 15 residues. CDR3 nucleotides: TGTGCCAGTAGTAACGGGGGTATTAGGAATCAGCCCCAGCATTTT. Translation gives CASSNGGIRNQPQHF.

This clonotype was observed at least ten times. CDR3 sequence: CASSEAGRRSYEQYF. The CDR3 nucleotides are TGTGCCAGCAGTGAAGCGGGCAGACGTTCCTACGAGCAGTACTTC. The V call is TRBV2, the J call TRBJ2-7; D remains ambiguous. The CDR3 is made up of 15 amino acids. V was cut by 0 bases and J by 1 base, with 10 bases left in between. Germline CDR1 reads SNHLY; CDR2 reads FYNNEI.